This T cell receptor (beta chain) was obtained from a study of cytomegalovirus exposure and HLA in healthy donors. Study information: Earlier, 180 million or so T cells were analyzed, and more than 100 million unique TCR beta sequences were found among them. General study findings and limits: Among CMV-associated TCR beta chains, most appeared HLA-restricted in a later analysis. An analysis was carried out at a later point. It showed that HLA-associated TCR beta chains were more clonally expanded than equally common non-associated chains.

The CDR3 totals 15 residues. Germline V gene data show CDR1 as SGHRS and CDR2 as YFSETQ. The V gene lost 5 bases and the J gene lost 3 bases, with 17 bases spanning the gap. Comments on this clone: The antigen is unknown.

With 60 Vbeta and 13 Jbeta primers, the PCR was carried out. The protocol was immunoSEQ multiplex PCR, while the TCRdb copy is restricted to in-frame clones and leaves out a portion. The table lists a few hundred thousand clones, about 74% of them singletons. The sequenced material came from PBMCs. The TCR comes from a man aged 40-50 years in good health and CMV-seronegative. The chain links TRBV5-1 to TRBJ1-2; the D gene is possibly TRBD1 (6 bases). The CDR3 is CASREGGGGDYGYTF. In DNA form, the CDR3 reads TGCGCCAGCAGGGAAGGAGGGGGGGGAGACTATGGCTACACCTTC.